The T cell receptor (beta chain) described here comes from a study of CXCR3-negative and CXCR3-positive naive CD8 T cells. 5' RACE that incorporated UMI labels was used to prepare the TRB cDNA libraries. TCRdb re-called the 5' RACE reads and shows each CDR3 protein once, DNA omitted. The table for this sample gives fewer than 9,500 distinct CDR3 sequences. The sample comprised naive CXCR3- CD8+ T cells from blood. Subset meaning: CD45RO-CCR7+CD27+CD95- naive CD8+ T cells lacking CXCR3 (TNR3-). The sequence was obtained from a human donor in good health. Some clones in this sample may be carry-over from other donors' samples.

The CDR3 sequence is CASSSGTDDIYEQYF. The chain carries TRBV7-9 and TRBJ2-7; TCRdb reports TRBD1, a call that lacks DNA to check it against. The germline gives CDR1 SEHNR, CDR2 FQNEAQ (reference sequence). The CDR3 runs 15 residues.